The 26 T cell receptor beta chains listed next were all sequenced from one sample in a study of blood T cell repertoires in COVID-19. This table comes from immunoSEQ multiplex PCR, and its TCRdb copy is limited to in-frame clones, with some not included. The sample has approximately 61,000 clones; about 80% are singletons. Source material: peripheral blood. The receptors shown here come from a man at least 80 years old with active or convalescent COVID-19.

This clone was seen more than once but under ten times. The chain employs TRBV28 and TRBJ2-4; perhaps TRBD1 as D (5 bases). The CDR3 spans 16 residues. V lost 0 bases and J lost 0, with 9 bases in between. From germline, CDR1 is MDHEN and CDR2 SYDVKM. For the CDR3, the DNA is TGTGCCAGCAGTTTATGGACAGCCTTAGCCAAAAACATTCAGTACTTC. Translating gives CASSLWTALAKNIQYF.

V and J are TRBV30 and TRBJ2-4; the match to TRBD2 covers 8 bases. CDR1 is GTSNPN and CDR2 is SVGIG in the germline V gene (reference sequence). Unmatched junction bases numbered 5, after V lost 2 bases and J lost 8 bases. The CDR3 extends over 13 amino acids. CDR3 sequence (DNA): TGTGCCTGGAGTATTACGGGAGGGCACATTCAGTACTTC. Translating it yields CAWSITGGHIQYF.

This chain joins TRBV5-4 and TRBJ2-7; 11 bases are shared with TRBD2. The germline V gene has CDR1 SGHNT and CDR2 YYREEE (reference sequence). CDR3 size: 16 residues. The V and J ends lost 4 bases and 0 bases, in that order; junction bases with no gene match: 6. DNA for the CDR3: TGTGCCAGCAGCCTTGGGACTAGCGGCAGCTCCTACGAGCAGTACTTC. This sequence encodes CASSLGTSGSSYEQYF.

This clone was detected only a few times. This chain connects TRBV23-1 to TRBJ2-3; 13 bases map to TRBD2. TRBV23-1 is reported as an ORF; its role is uncertain. The trim removed 2 bases at V and 4 bases at J, leaving 3 bases unmatched. The CDR3 extends over 16 amino acids. For the CDR3, the DNA is TGCGCCAGCAGTCAAACTAGCGGGAGGGCCCCAGATACGCAGTATTTT. Amino acids: CASSQTSGRAPDTQYF.

V is TRBV24-1 and J is TRBJ1-5; maybe TRBD1 (6 bases). The CDR3 is made up of 18 amino acids. The germline gives CDR1 KGHDR, CDR2 SFDVKD. Trimming removed 9 bases from V and 9 bases from J, with 32 bases in between. The CDR3 protein is CATPQVKMSREEGGPQHF. DNA of the CDR3: TGTGCCACCCCTCAAGTGAAGATGTCTCGGGAAGAAGGGGGGCCCCAGCATTTT.

A few counts support this clone. The chain joins TRBV11-2 to TRBJ2-5; D is possibly TRBD2 (5 bases). There are 14 residues in the CDR3. V lost 2 bases to trimming and J lost 5 bases, with 12 bases between them. Germline V gene data show CDR1 as SGHAT and CDR2 as FQNNGV. CDR3 sequence reads: CASSLLQLGETQYF. The CDR3 DNA is TGTGCCAGCAGCTTACTACAACTAGGGGAGACCCAGTACTTC.

The chain carries TRBV7-9 and TRBJ2-7, with 10 positions matching TRBD2. J was trimmed by 10 bases and V by 0 bases; bases with no gene match: 3. CDR1 is SEHNR and CDR2 is FQNEAQ in the germline V gene (reference sequence). The CDR3 loop spans 13 amino acids. The CDR3, as DNA: TGTGCCAGCAGCTTAGCCCTAGCGGGAGTCCAGTACTTC. Protein product: CASSLALAGVQYF.

V and J are TRBV7-2 and TRBJ1-5; 9 bases agree with TRBD1. With V trimmed by 5 bases and J by 4 bases, 6 bases remained unmatched. CDR1 is SGHTA, CDR2 FQGNSA, per germline. CDR3 length: 15 amino acids. CDR3 DNA: TGTGCCAGCAGCGAACAGGGGGCTGGGAATCAGCCCCAGCATTTT. Translating gives CASSEQGAGNQPQHF. Full variable domain (rest looked up from reference TRBV7-2 and TRBJ1-5): GAGVSQSPSNKVTEKGKDVELRCDPISGHTALYWYRQSLGQGLEFLIYFQGNSAPDKSGLPSDRFSAERTGGSVSTLTIQRTQQEDSAVYLCASSEQGAGNQPQHFGDGTRLSIL.

The rearrangement joins TRBV12-3 or TRBV12-4 to TRBJ1-1; TRBD1 is a possible D gene (5 bases). This CDR3 spans 12 amino acids. The V end lost 10 bases, the J end lost 5 bases, and 14 bases lay between the germline ends. The CDR3 spells CATRWGGTEAFF. The CDR3 region has the DNA TGTGCCACGCGTTGGGGGGGAACTGAAGCTTTCTTT.

V and J are TRBV3-1 (or the pseudogene TRBV3-2) and TRBJ2-7; D uncertain. The germline V gene has CDR1 LGHDT and CDR2 YNNKEL (reference sequence). Trimming removed 1 base from V and 6 bases from J, with 7 bases in between. The CDR3 runs 12 residues. This CDR3 reads CASSQVGVEQYF. The CDR3 nucleotides read TGTGCCAGCAGCCAAGTAGGAGTCGAGCAGTACTTC.

CDR3 protein: CASSLSLAGTEYF. For the CDR3, the DNA is TGTGCCAGCAGTTTATCGTTGGCGGGAACCGAGTATTTT. The chain combines TRBV27 with TRBJ2-3, with D possibly matching TRBD2 (6 bases). Deletions cut 0 bases from V and 13 bases from J, with 14 bases between. The CDR3 runs to 13 residues. The V gene's germline CDR1 is MNHEY and CDR2 SMNVEV (reference sequence).

The genes are TRBV13 and TRBJ1-6; TRBD1 matches 9 bases. Per the germline V gene, CDR1 is PRHDT and CDR2 is FYEKMQ (reference sequence). This CDR3 region has 17 residues. V shed 4 bases and J 9 bases; nucleotides not matched to a gene: 13. The CDR3 nucleotides read TGTGCCAGCAGCTCCCGCCTCTTACAGGGGGCAGGTTCACCCCTCCACTTT. This encodes CASSSRLLQGAGSPLHF.

The chain carries TRBV5-6 and TRBJ2-7; perhaps TRBD1 as D (5 bases). From germline, CDR1 is SGHDT and CDR2 YYEEEE. V was pared by 4 bases and J by 5 bases, with 13 bases between. CDR3 length equals 13 residues. The CDR3 protein is CASSLSPRDEQYF. CDR3 bases: TGTGCCAGCAGCCTCAGCCCCAGGGACGAGCAGTACTTC.

The chain joins TRBV11-2 to TRBJ2-2; TRBD1 matches 8 bases. J gave up 3 bases and V 5 bases, and 5 bases lay outside the gene matches. Per the germline V gene, CDR1 is SGHAT and CDR2 is FQNNGV. This CDR3 has 15 amino acids. Here the CDR3 reads CASSPADRDTGELFF. The CDR3 region has the DNA TGTGCCAGCAGCCCAGCGGACAGGGACACCGGGGAGCTGTTTTTT.

The V gene is TRBV6-5, the J gene TRBJ2-3; D is unclear. The CDR3 is 12 residues long. Per the germline V gene, CDR1 is MNHEY and CDR2 is SVGAGI. V was cut by 8 bases and J by 6 bases, with 12 bases left in between. The CDR3 DNA follows: TGTGCCAGCGGCGGCTTCTCCGATACGCAGTATTTT. Translating gives CASGGFSDTQYF.

This sequence joins TRBV5-8 and TRBJ2-1; TRBD2 matches 7 bases. The J segment lost 5 bases and the V segment lost 0 bases, leaving 5 bases of the junction unmatched. Germline loops: CDR1 SGHTS, CDR2 YDEGEE. The CDR3 has 15 residues. The CDR3 reads CASSLDGGSHNEQFF. CDR3 nucleotide sequence: TGTGCCAGCAGCTTGGATGGCGGGAGCCACAATGAGCAGTTCTTC.

The gene calls are TRBV7-9 and TRBJ1-2; 9 bases are shared with TRBD1. V lost 11 bases, J lost 0 bases, and 10 bases stayed unmatched. CDR1 SEHNR and CDR2 FQNEAQ come from the germline V gene (reference sequence). This CDR3 is built from 15 residues. Here the CDR3 reads CAGSQGATTNYGYTF. CDR3 DNA: TGTGCCGGTTCACAGGGGGCCACTACTAACTATGGCTACACCTTC.

The J gene is TRBJ1-1, the V gene TRBV6-5; 7 bases fit TRBD1. In germline, CDR1 is MNHEY, CDR2 SVGAGI. The CDR3 contains 13 residues. V trimming: 6 bases; J trimming: 8 bases; junction bases outside the gene matches: 9. The CDR3 bases are TGTGCCAGCAGGAAAATACAACAGGGGGAAGCTTTCTTT. Translating gives CASRKIQQGEAFF.

The V and J genes are TRBV21-1 and TRBJ2-3; the table's D call TRBD2 went unverified against the DNA. TRBV21-1 is an annotated pseudogene. The CDR3 length is 14 residues. The CDR3 reads CASPLSGSTDTQYF. In DNA form, the CDR3 reads TGTGCCAGTCCACTCTCCGGGAGCACAGATACGCAGTATTTT.

Here the CDR3 reads CASRLQVGARDTQYF. The CDR3, as DNA: TGTGCCAGTAGACTTCAGGTGGGGGCGAGAGATACGCAGTATTTT. This chain links TRBV19 with TRBJ2-3, with D maybe TRBD1 (6 bases). Trimming removed 6 bases at V and 5 bases at J, with 18 bases between. CDR3 length: 15 amino acids. CDR1 LNHDA and CDR2 SQIVND come from the germline V gene (reference sequence).

V is TRBV10-3 and J is TRBJ1-2, with 8 nucleotides matching TRBD1. Looked up from germline, CDR1 is ENHRY and CDR2 is SYGVKD. This CDR3 spans 15 amino acids. V was clipped by 6 bases and J by 13 bases; unmatched bases: 19. CDR3 loop: CAIRDFEGQGAGSTF. CDR3 in DNA: TGTGCCATCAGGGACTTTGAAGGCCAGGGGGCTGGAAGCACCTTC.

The chain links TRBV6-2 or TRBV6-3 to TRBJ1-1, with 8 bases aligning to TRBD1. Germline V CDR1 and CDR2: MNHEY, SVGEGT. The CDR3 covers 16 residues. The V gene end was trimmed by 5 bases and the J gene end by 0 bases; junction bases not matched to a gene: 8. The CDR3 sequence is CASSHWTGPMNTEAFF. CDR3 coding DNA: TGTGCCAGCAGTCACTGGACAGGGCCAATGAACACTGAAGCTTTCTTT.

This clone has just one count. The chain couples TRBV14 to TRBJ1-2, with D possibly TRBD1 on 6 matching bases. Trimming shortened V by 1 base and J by 8 bases, and 20 bases separated the two germline ends. There are 16 residues in the CDR3. Germline V CDR1 and CDR2: SGHDN, FVKESK. The CDR3 coding sequence is TGTGCCAGCAGCCAAGTAAGCCGGGGGGCACAGGACGGCTACACCTTC. Protein product: CASSQVSRGAQDGYTF.

This chain uses TRBV10-3 with TRBJ1-3; maybe TRBD1 (5 bases). Germline V CDR1 and CDR2: ENHRY, SYGVKD. The CDR3 contains 14 residues. V lost 7 bases and J lost 1, with 11 bases in between. In DNA form, the CDR3 reads TGTGCCATCAAAAATACAGGTTCTGGAAACACCATATATTTT. Its protein product is CAIKNTGSGNTIYF.

This clone was detected many times. The chain carries TRBV25-1 and TRBJ1-2, with a weak D call TRBD1 (5 bases). The germline V gene has CDR1 MGHDK and CDR2 SYGVNS. The CDR3 is made up of 12 amino acids. Trimming removed 3 bases at V and 8 bases at J, with 10 bases between. The CDR3 is CASSDSGNGYTF. The CDR3 coding sequence is TGTGCCAGCAGTGACTCAGGGAACGGCTACACCTTC.

This clone was counted between two and nine times. J is TRBJ1-2 and V is TRBV2; no firm D call. Germline values: CDR1 SNHLY, CDR2 FYNNEI. The CDR3 sequence is 13 residues long. V dropped 4 bases and J dropped 4 bases, with 10 bases sitting between them. Written as DNA, the CDR3 is TGTGCCAGCAGTGGCCTTGACATCTATGGCTACACCTTC. Translation gives CASSGLDIYGYTF.